The T cell receptor (beta chain) described here comes from a study of patients and donors after allogeneic stem cell transplantation (dated by TCRdb to about 2020). Taken from cysteine to phenylalanine, the CDR3 has 12 residues. Of the read, only the CDR3 DNA is kept; its 36 bases are in frame from base 1. CDR1 and CDR2 are read off the germline V gene as SQVTM and ANQGSEA. Germline trimming amounts to 3 bases on V and 6 bases on J, with 1 as the count of junction bases outside the gene matches. To prepare the library, RT-PCR was applied. Sequencing used a NextSeq 550. Through fastp at Q25 and MiXCR, TCRdb rebuilt clones from the public reads, retaining in-frame beta chains. CDR3 protein sequences are deduplicated, and each keeps its most common genes and DNA. The sample table lists some 160,000 distinct CDR3 sequences, 24% of them with a count of one. Roughly 26% of the sample comes from the top ten.

Worth noting for this clonotype: Its antigen is currently not known. No base quality values were provided; no much bigger clone lies one nucleotide off.

The sample comprised blood, either unsorted or a sorted T cell fraction (not recorded which). This TCR derives from a human donor who was either an allogeneic HSCT recipient or a stem cell or donor lymphocyte infusion donor (not recorded which). It is not recorded whose cells these are; they may come from a transplant donor. The sequence is built from TRBV29-1 and TRBJ2-1, with TRBD2 matching 8 junction bases. The CDR3 corresponds to CSVDGGGNEQFF. The DNA reads TGCAGCGTTGACGGGGGGGGCAATGAGCAGTTCTTC.